This note documents a single T cell receptor beta chain sequence. No antigen is known for it. No qualities accompany the bases; no much larger clone lies one base away. High-throughput TCR beta sequencing profiled peripheral blood CD8+ and CD4+ T cells from healthy donors, Susac syndrome patients and multiple sclerosis patients. Treatment-naive patients with stable or active relapsing-remitting disease fulfilling revised McDonald criteria were used as multiple sclerosis controls. CD8+ TEMRA cells were enriched by FACS, while bulk CD8+ and CD4+ T cells were purified by magnetic negative isolation. Blood was collected in EDTA tubes and processed within 24 hours, with PBMCs isolated through density gradient centrifugation. PBMCs intended for TCR sequencing were cryopreserved in liquid nitrogen and were subsequently thawed in a 37 degrees C water bath. A purity of at least 90% was achieved for sorted or isolated CD4+, CD8+ and CD8+ TEMRA cells.

The data were obtained in a study of CD8 T cells in Susac syndrome (dated by TCRdb to the late 2010s). In the study overall: Repertoire sequencing was used to test whether CD8+ T cell activation and differentiation in Susac syndrome was antigen driven. CD8+ T cell repertoire clonality was compared between 12 healthy donors, approximately 14 Susac syndrome patients and 15 multiple sclerosis patients.

As encoded in the germline V gene (reference sequence), CDR1 is SEHNR while CDR2 is FQNEAQ. V loses 5 bases, J loses 14 bases, and the germline ends lie 16 bases apart. From the cysteine through the phenylalanine, the CDR3 covers 12 amino acids. Only the CDR3 DNA stays, 36 bases, in frame from base 1. RNA was extracted using the RNeasy kit, and roughly 0.5 to 1 microgram was reverse transcribed with random hexamers. The immunoSEQ multiplex PCR assay, which covers 54 Vbeta and 13 Jbeta segments, was used to amplify TCR beta CDR3 regions. PCR amplification bias was corrected by using a synthetic template baseline for primer optimization and computational correction. The source study handled its data this way. Only productive sequences were kept, with reads annotated to V, D and J genes according to IMGT and analyzed in immunoSEQ Analyzer. Clonality was calculated as one minus the Shannon entropy normalized by log2 of the number of productive unique sequences. Public and private clones were assessed among the 100 most prevalent clones of each patient and control. Clones were defined as Susac-specific if absent from the healthy and MS cohorts, from around 1,000 published viral clones and from other ImmuneACCESS disease sequences. TCRdb took the public reads, trimmed them with fastp at Q25, ran MiXCR for clone calling and kept in-frame beta chains. Each CDR3 protein gets just one entry, which takes the most common genes and DNA from the rows behind it. TCRdb's processing, not the study's, gives the V and J calls here. This sample is represented by approximately 110,000 distinct CDR3 sequences; approximately 95% of them were singletons. The ten top clones hold approximately 0.3% of the sample.

Paper-wide results and their limitations: The number of individuals in the TCR sequencing and HLA analysis was acknowledged as relatively small.

The sequence links TRBV7-9 to TRBJ2-1; the D gene is possibly TRBD1, with 7 bases matching. The specimen sequenced was CD8+ T cells from PBMCs. The sequence was obtained from a human donor with multiple sclerosis. The CDR3 is CASSQGGVREFF. The DNA is TGTGCCAGCAGCCAGGGGGGAGTTAGGGAGTTCTTC.